This T cell receptor (beta chain) was identified in a study of shared clonotypes between healthy human individuals. About the research overall: Contributing individuals were a couple of females and a few males aged 18 to 49.

The method was immunoSEQ multiplex PCR; TCRdb's version includes in-frame clones alone and lacks a portion of them. The table has some 2 million clones, 90% to 95% seen once. Germline V gene data show CDR1 as LNHDA and CDR2 as SQIVND (reference sequence). Between the trimmed V and J ends, which lost 7 bases and 1 base, there was a span of 10 bases. This CDR3 comprises 14 residues. This chain connects TRBV19 to TRBJ2-2, with a weak D call TRBD2 (6 bases). This TCR was recovered from a man aged 18 to 29 in good health. The sequencing sample was made of naive CD4+ T cells sorted from blood. The subset denotes: CD45RA+ positively selected. CDR3 amino acids: CASILAMNTGELFF. The DNA of the CDR3 is TGTGCCAGTATTCTAGCGATGAACACCGGGGAGCTGTTTTTT.